The present T cell receptor beta chain was sequenced within a study of T cells in narcolepsy. Study summary: Donors had narcolepsy type 1 or type 2, or were healthy controls.

Method: immunoSEQ multiplex PCR; TCRdb's copy keeps in-frame clones and lacks some. This sample has tens of thousands of clones, with 80% to 90% found just once. The study, taken as a whole, reports: Healthy controls reportedly lacked the autoreactive clonotypes serially found in patients' blood. Same-patient CSF and blood CD4+ T cell clonotypes included HCRT-specific and TRIB2-specific autoreactive ones. No autoreactive T cell clone sequences appeared in some memory CD4+ repertoires.

Comments on this clone: Its antigen is not identified.

Sequencing was carried out using CD45RA- memory CD4+ T cells from PBMCs. The sequence came from a human donor with narcolepsy.

As DNA, the CDR3 is TGTGCCACTACCTCTGAAGGACTCTACGAGCAGTACTTC. This codes for CATTSEGLYEQYF. The rearrangement uses TRBV28 and TRBJ2-7; D is possibly TRBD2 (5 bases). Germline loops: CDR1 MDHEN, CDR2 SYDVKM. The CDR3 is 13 residues long. The V end lost 10 bases, the J end lost 3 bases, and 16 bases lay between the germline ends.